Listed here are 5 T cell receptor beta chains from one sample, sequenced in a study of T cells in Graves' hyperthyroidism and ophthalmopathy. RNA transcripts provided the source from which TCR beta CDR3 regions were amplified. TCR CDR3 underwent first-round RT-PCR with the HTBI primer set. TCRdb fed the multiplex PCR reads into MiXCR, producing one record per CDR3 protein. The sample lists under 550,000 distinct CDR3 sequences; roughly 13% were seen once. Sequencing was performed on blood. Receptor source: a woman aged 18-29 years with Graves' hyperthyroidism.

Ten or more counts support this clonotype. The CDR3 sequence is CASSWGATSGICEQYF. CDR3 DNA sequence: TGTGCCAGCAGCTGGGGTGCGACTAGCGGCATTTGCGAGCAGTACTTC. The rearrangement uses TRBV7-2 and TRBJ2-7; 9 nucleotides line up with TRBD2. The CDR3 is made up of 16 amino acids. J lost 6 bases, V lost 4 bases, and 13 bases had no gene match. CDR1 and CDR2 from the germline V gene are SGHTA and FQGNSA.

This clonotype came up many times. The rearrangement links TRBV6-2 or TRBV6-3 to TRBJ2-7; the match to TRBD2 covers 11 bases. Germline lookup yields CDR1 MNHEY and CDR2 SVGEGT. V trimming: 6 bases; J trimming: 5 bases; junction bases outside the gene matches: 3. The CDR3 extends over 13 amino acids. The CDR3 is CASRPTSGDEQYF. The CDR3, as DNA: TGTGCCAGCAGACCGACTAGCGGGGACGAGCAGTACTTC.

A remark on this clonotype: At one of its ends the junction is not consistent with the germline gene, which may arise from a read error. The rearrangement links TRBV2 to TRBJ1-3; no reliable D call. CDR1 and CDR2 from the germline V gene are SNHLY and FYNNEI. CDR3 length equals 14 residues. CDR3: CASREGSSGNTIYF. The CDR3, as DNA: TGTGCCAGCAGGGAAGGAAGCTCTGGAAACACCATATATTTT.

Ten or more counts support this clonotype. J is TRBJ2-1 and V is TRBV11-2; 10 bases agree with TRBD2. The J segment lost 8 bases and the V segment lost 5 bases, leaving 18 bases of the junction unmatched. The germline V gene encodes CDR1 SGHAT and CDR2 FQNNGV. The CDR3 is made up of 18 amino acids. The CDR3 reads CASSAGLAATSNIDEQFF. CDR3 nucleotide sequence: TGTGCCAGCAGCGCCGGACTAGCGGCCACATCAAATATCGATGAGCAGTTCTTC.

At least ten counts were recorded for this clonotype. V and J are TRBV7-2 and TRBJ2-1; 8 bases fit TRBD2. J gave up 2 bases and V 3 bases, and 12 bases lay outside the gene matches. Germline loops: CDR1 SGHTA, CDR2 FQGNSA. The CDR3 is made up of 18 amino acids. CDR3 loop: CASSFGGGGPSTYNEQFF. The DNA for the CDR3 is TGTGCCAGCAGCTTCGGGGGGGGGGGGCCCTCTACCTACAATGAGCAGTTCTTC.